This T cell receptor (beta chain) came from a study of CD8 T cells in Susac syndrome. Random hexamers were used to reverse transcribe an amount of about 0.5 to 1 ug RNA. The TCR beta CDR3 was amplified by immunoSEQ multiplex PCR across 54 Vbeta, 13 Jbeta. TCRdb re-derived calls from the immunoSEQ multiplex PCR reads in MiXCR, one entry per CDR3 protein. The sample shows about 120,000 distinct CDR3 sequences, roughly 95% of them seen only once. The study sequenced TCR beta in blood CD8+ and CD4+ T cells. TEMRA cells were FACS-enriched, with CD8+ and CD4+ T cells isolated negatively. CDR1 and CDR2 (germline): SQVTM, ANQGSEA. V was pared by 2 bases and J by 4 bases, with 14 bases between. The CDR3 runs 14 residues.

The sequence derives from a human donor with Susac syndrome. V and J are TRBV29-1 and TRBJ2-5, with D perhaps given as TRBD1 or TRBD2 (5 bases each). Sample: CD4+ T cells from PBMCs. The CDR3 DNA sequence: TGCAGCGTTGAAACTAGGGACCTCTCAGAGACCCAGTACTTC. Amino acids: CSVETRDLSETQYF. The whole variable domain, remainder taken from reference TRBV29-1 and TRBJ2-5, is SAVISQKPSRDICQRGTSLTIQCQVDSQVTMMFWYRQQPGQSLTLIATANQGSEATYESGFVIDKFPISRPNLTFSTLTVSNMSPEDSSIYLCSVETRDLSETQYFGPGTRLLVL.